This TCR beta chain was observed in a study of shared clonotypes between healthy human individuals (dated by TCRdb to 2018 to 2020). Study-wide context: A few men and two women, aged 18 to 49 years, made up the cohort. For each donor, CD4 naive and CD4 memory were each given three plates, CD8 naive was given two plates, and CD8 memory was given one plate. To estimate repertoire size and how much clonotype sharing occurs between individuals, the study deeply sequenced the blood TCR repertoires of five healthy adults. Different laboratories and diverse techniques were used to prepare libraries and sequence TCR repertoires, to increase sequencing depth and limit assay-specific biases. Per donor, leukapheresis produced somewhere between about 0.94 and 9.5 billion PBMCs. Results and caveats for the whole study, not just this receptor: Pairwise subsampling indicated that sequencing depth was expected to affect the degree of clonotype sharing among donors. Larger estimated clonotype richness was generally found for naive subsets than for memory subsets. The small number of donors limited the genetic and exposure-history diversity represented. Incomplete sequencing was indicated by rarefaction of sorted-subset datasets, despite the large sequencing depth. When several donors were compared, the shared fraction of clonotypes was 5% to 6.5% for naive CD4, around 4% for naive CD8, 2.3% for memory CD4, and 0.35% to 0.5% for memory CD8. Sampling was limited to blood, and TCR repertoires in tissue likely differ from TCR repertoires in blood. Clonotypes shared by all four sorted-subset donors showed higher generation probabilities than non-shared clonotypes.

Note on this clone: It has no known antigen specificity. Per-base quality was not reported, and no clone a single base away is much larger than it.

Using the deep immunoSEQ assay, TCR CDR3 regions were amplified from genomic DNA by multiplex PCR. Genomic DNA extracted from each cell subset was distributed evenly over all wells of several immunoSEQ 96-well plates, and each plate served as one replicate. For sorted subsets, each replicate PCR was loaded with 200 ng genomic DNA, equivalent to 25,000 to 30,000 T cell genomes. Purified libraries were measured with a Qubit 3.0 fluorometer, size-checked on a Bioanalyzer 2100, and measured again with the KAPA Library Quantification kit. A separate single-read 150-cycle Illumina NextSeq 550 flow cell was used to sequence each immunoSEQ 96-well plate. As for the original processing: Because the immunoSEQ output held only junctional sequences and lacked quality scores, the filtering could not match the filtering applied to full-length reads. Sequences were annotated with PyIR, a Python wrapper for IgBLAST v1.9, using IMGT germline references to assign V/J genes and CDR3. Any read was removed if the V/J assignment was weak (E-value above 1e-6), the CDR3 was missing, or the read contained stop codons, out-of-frame junctions, or ambiguous translated residues. V3J clonotypes were defined as sequences sharing an identical inferred V gene, J gene, and CDR3 amino acid sequence. The percentage overlap between two repertoires was calculated by dividing the number of shared unique clonotypes by the size of the smaller repertoire. Three approaches were used to assess repertoire richness: RTK rarefaction, the Chao1 estimator, and Recon v2.1 estimates of unobserved clonotypes. Generation probabilities were computed with OLGA for all TCRbeta clonotypes obtained by the gDNA method from a handful of donors. In its TCRdb copy, this immuneACCESS table keeps in-frame sequences only and misses some clones. Where compared with another copy, unresolved V genes explain less than half of these, and the others have no known cause. V and J calls and clone size are given by that table; D and trimming were obtained from the DNA. Recorded for this sample are some 2.1 million clones; about 94% of them occurred a single time. The top ten hold roughly 1% of the sample.

CDR1 and CDR2 were assigned from the germline V gene as SGHDT and YYEEEE. V is cut by 0 bases and J by 2 bases, and the space between the germline ends is 21 bases. The CDR3, cysteine through phenylalanine, is 18 amino acids long. This entry keeps only the CDR3 DNA: 54 bases, framed from base 1. CD8 naive samples were CD45RO-negative cells positively selected for CCR7, giving a CD45RA+CCR7+ population that excluded TemRA cells. The donors were healthy, HIV-negative adults who had no recently reported acute infections or vaccinations. Every donor was a Caucasian adult residing in Nashville, Tennessee, USA. Blood was obtained by leukapheresis, after which PBMCs were separated by Ficoll-Histopaque density gradient centrifugation and cryopreserved in liquid nitrogen vapor phase. Purity and quantity of every magnetically sorted T cell population were checked by analytical flow cytometry. Genomic DNA was isolated from each sorted fraction and quantified by UV absorbance on a Nanodrop 2000c.

Sequenced material: naive CD8+ T cells sorted from blood. The meaning of the sample's cell subset or site label: CD45RA+CCR7+. The chain joins TRBV5-6 to TRBJ2-7; the D gene is not confidently resolved. The TCR comes from a man aged 18 to 30 in good health. The CDR3 has the sequence CASSLDGQSWSEAYEQYF. The DNA sequence is given as TGTGCCAGCAGCTTGGATGGCCAGTCCTGGAGTGAGGCCTACGAGCAGTACTTC.